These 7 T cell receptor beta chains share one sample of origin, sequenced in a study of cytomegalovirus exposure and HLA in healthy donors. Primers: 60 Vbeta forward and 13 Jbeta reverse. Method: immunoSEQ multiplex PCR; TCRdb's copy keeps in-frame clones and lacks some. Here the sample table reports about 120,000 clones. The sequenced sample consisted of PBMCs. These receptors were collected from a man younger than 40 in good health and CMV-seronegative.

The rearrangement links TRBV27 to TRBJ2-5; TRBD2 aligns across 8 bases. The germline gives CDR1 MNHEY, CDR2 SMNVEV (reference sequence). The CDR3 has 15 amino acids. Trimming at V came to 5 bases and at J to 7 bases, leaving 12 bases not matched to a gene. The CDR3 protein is CASSPAGLEVGTQYF. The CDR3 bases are TGTGCCAGCAGTCCAGCGGGACTAGAGGTGGGGACCCAGTACTTC.

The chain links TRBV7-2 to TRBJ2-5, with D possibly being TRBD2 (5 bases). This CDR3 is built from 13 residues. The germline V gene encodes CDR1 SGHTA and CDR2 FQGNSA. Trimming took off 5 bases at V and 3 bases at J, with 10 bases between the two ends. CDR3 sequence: CASSRGSEETQYF. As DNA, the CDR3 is TGTGCCAGCAGCCGCGGGTCTGAAGAGACCCAGTACTTC.

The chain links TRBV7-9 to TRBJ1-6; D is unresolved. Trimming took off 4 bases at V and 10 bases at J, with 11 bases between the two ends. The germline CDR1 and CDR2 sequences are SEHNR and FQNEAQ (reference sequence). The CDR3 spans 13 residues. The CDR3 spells CASSSGLGSPLHF. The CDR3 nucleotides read TGTGCCAGCAGCTCGGGATTGGGGTCACCCCTCCACTTT.

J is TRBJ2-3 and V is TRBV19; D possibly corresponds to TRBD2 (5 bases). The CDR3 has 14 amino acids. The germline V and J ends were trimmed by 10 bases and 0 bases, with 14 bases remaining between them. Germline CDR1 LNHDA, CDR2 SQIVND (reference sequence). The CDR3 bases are TGTGCCAACTCAGAGGGATTTAGCACAGATACGCAGTATTTT. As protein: CANSEGFSTDTQYF.

Here the CDR3 DNA reads TGTGCCAGCAGTTTTGGACTAGCGGACGCCTACGAGCAGTACTTC. This translates into CASSFGLADAYEQYF. This chain links TRBV28 with TRBJ2-7; 10 bases are shared with TRBD2. CDR3 size: 15 residues. Losses at the gene ends were 3 bases for V and 2 bases for J; bases not matched to a gene: 4. Germline V gene sequence: CDR1 MDHEN, CDR2 SYDVKM.

The CDR3: CASGGGSYEQYF. The CDR3 DNA reads as TGTGCCAGCGGGGGGGGCTCCTACGAGCAGTACTTC. The chain is built from TRBV28 and TRBJ2-5, with TRBD2 identical over 7 bases. The end of the DNA is better explained by TRBJ2-7, so the J call may be wrong. The CDR3 loop spans 12 amino acids. Germline-derived CDR1 and CDR2 are MDHEN and SYDVKM.

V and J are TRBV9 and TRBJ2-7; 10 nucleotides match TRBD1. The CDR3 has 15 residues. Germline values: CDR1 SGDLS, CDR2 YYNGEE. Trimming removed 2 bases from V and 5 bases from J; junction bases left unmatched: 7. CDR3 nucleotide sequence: TGTGCCAGCAGCGTCCTTGGGACAGGGGAACACGAGCAGTACTTC. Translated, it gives CASSVLGTGEHEQYF.